This T cell receptor (beta chain) was observed in a study of response to subunit inactivated influenza vaccine. Overall study findings and caveats: Authors proposed each seasonal influenza vaccination draws in few new T cells.

With regard to this clonotype: Its antigen is unidentified.

The CDR3 is made up of 16 amino acids. Germline CDR1 is LGHNA and CDR2 is YSLEER. Losses at the gene ends were 0 bases for V and 4 bases for J; bases not matched to a gene: 4. One entry per CDR3 protein, called by TCRdb with MiXCR from the RT-PCR reads. The repertoire holds about 520,000 distinct CDR3 sequences, approximately 24% seen once, with approximately 2% in the top ten. The receptor was isolated from a man aged 50 to 60 who received an inactivated influenza vaccine. The V call is TRBV4-3, the J call TRBJ1-3; TRBD1 aligns across 9 bases. Source: CD4+ T cells sorted from PBMCs, taken roughly 5 days after vaccination. CDR3 in DNA: TGCGCCAGCAGCCAAGAGGACAGGGGCATAGGAAACACCATATATTTT. It translates to CASSQEDRGIGNTIYF.